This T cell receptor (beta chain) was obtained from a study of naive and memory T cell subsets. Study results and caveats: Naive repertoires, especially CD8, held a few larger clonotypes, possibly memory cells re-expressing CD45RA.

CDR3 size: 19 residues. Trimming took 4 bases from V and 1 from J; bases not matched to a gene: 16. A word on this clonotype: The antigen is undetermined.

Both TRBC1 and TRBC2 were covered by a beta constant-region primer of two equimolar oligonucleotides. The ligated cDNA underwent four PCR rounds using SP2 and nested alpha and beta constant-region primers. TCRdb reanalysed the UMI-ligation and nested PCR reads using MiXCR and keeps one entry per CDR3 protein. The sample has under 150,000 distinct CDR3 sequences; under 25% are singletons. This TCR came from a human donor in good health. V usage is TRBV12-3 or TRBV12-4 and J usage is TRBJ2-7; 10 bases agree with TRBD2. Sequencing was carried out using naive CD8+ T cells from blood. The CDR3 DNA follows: TGTGCCAGCAGTTCATCCACCCGGCTAGCGGGAGAATCGTCCTACGAGCAGTACTTC. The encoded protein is CASSSSTRLAGESSYEQYF.